The 12 T cell receptor beta chains below come from one sample, sequenced in a study of CD8 T cells in ankylosing spondylitis. MiXCR was run by TCRdb on the 5' RACE reads, yielding one entry per CDR3 protein. The table lists 350,000 to 450,000 distinct CDR3 sequences, 20% to 25% of them singletons. Sequencing used blood, either unsorted or a sorted T cell fraction (not recorded which). Source of these receptors: a male donor with ankylosing spondylitis or in good health (not recorded which).

This clonotype appeared a few times. This rearrangement joins TRBV12-3 or TRBV12-4 to TRBJ2-5; possible D gene TRBD2, 6 bases. Trimming removed 5 bases from V and 5 bases from J, with 12 bases in between. The CDR3 runs 13 residues. CDR3 DNA sequence: TGTGCCAGCAGTCCAATAGGAGGGGAGACCCAGTACTTC. It translates to CASSPIGGETQYF.

The chain has TRBV28 and TRBJ1-5, with TRBD1 as a possible D gene (6 bases). The CDR3 runs 14 residues. Germline-derived CDR1 and CDR2 are MDHEN and SYDVKM. Trimming shortened V by 3 bases and J by 3 bases, and 9 bases separated the two germline ends. CDR3 nucleotide sequence: TGTGCCAGCAGTTTTCAGGGGTACAATCAGCCCCAGCATTTT. As protein: CASSFQGYNQPQHF.

This clonotype has only a few counts. The chain combines TRBV7-2 with TRBJ1-2; D is uncertain. Germline-derived CDR1 and CDR2 are SGHTA and FQGNSA. This CDR3 spans 11 amino acids. The CDR3 loop is CAVGASYGYTF. CDR3 coding DNA: TGTGCGGTTGGAGCGAGCTATGGCTACACCTTC.

The rearrangement uses TRBV15 and TRBJ2-3, with D unclear. This CDR3 has 14 residues. The V end was cut by 1 base, the J end by 2 bases, with 7 bases between. Germline V gives CDR1 LNHNV, CDR2 YYDKDF (reference sequence). CDR3 nucleotide sequence: TGTGCCACCAGCAGAGCTAGGACCACAGATACGCAGTATTTT. Translation gives CATSRARTTDTQYF.

This chain links TRBV18 with TRBJ2-7; TRBD1 agrees at 10 bases. CDR1 and CDR2 from the germline V gene are KGHSH and LQKENI. The CDR3 has 17 amino acids. The V segment lost 4 bases and the J segment 2 bases; nucleotides outside the gene matches: 11. CDR3 sequence (DNA): TGTGCCAGCTCACGCCCGAGAGTTGGACAGGGGGCCTACGAGCAGTACTTC. Amino acid sequence: CASSRPRVGQGAYEQYF.

Ten or more counts support this clonotype. The chain carries TRBV10-3 and TRBJ2-5; D remains ambiguous. The CDR3 totals 14 residues. The germline CDR1 and CDR2 sequences are ENHRY and SYGVKD. The germline V and J ends were trimmed by 2 bases and 4 bases, with 11 bases remaining between them. CDR3 in amino acids: CAISEPLTPETQYF. CDR3 DNA: TGTGCCATCAGTGAGCCACTGACCCCAGAGACCCAGTACTTC.

The CDR3 reads CASRDRLGGYTF. Written as DNA, the CDR3 is TGTGCCAGCAGAGACAGGCTTGGAGGCTACACCTTC. This chain joins TRBV12-3 or TRBV12-4 and TRBJ1-2; possibly TRBD1 for D (6 bases). The CDR3 contains 12 residues. V lost 6 bases and J lost 8, with 13 bases in between.

The chain joins TRBV12-3 or TRBV12-4 to TRBJ2-7, with 12 bases that match TRBD2. This CDR3 is 14 amino acids long. V trimming: 5 bases; J trimming: 5 bases; junction bases outside the gene matches: 4. CDR3 in DNA: TGTGCCAGCAGTCCACTAGCGGGGGGAAACGAGCAGTACTTC. This sequence encodes CASSPLAGGNEQYF.

The chain is built from TRBV19 and TRBJ2-1; D may be TRBD1 or TRBD2 (5 bases each). The CDR3 has 13 residues. The germline V gene encodes CDR1 LNHDA and CDR2 SQIVND (reference sequence). V was trimmed by 3 bases and J by 9 bases, leaving 12 bases between them. CDR3 sequence: CASSIWGAGEQFF. The CDR3 DNA reads TGTGCCAGTAGTATCTGGGGCGCGGGTGAGCAGTTCTTC.

This clonotype appeared a few times. This chain uses TRBV3-1 with TRBJ2-7; no firm D call. The V gene's germline CDR1 is LGHDT and CDR2 YNNKEL (reference sequence). The CDR3 extends over 16 amino acids. The V end was cut by 0 bases, the J end by 6 bases, with 18 bases between. DNA of the CDR3: TGTGCCAGCAGCCAAGATAGTTTTCTTGGCGATGGCGAGCAGTACTTC. It specifies CASSQDSFLGDGEQYF.

This clonotype was found a few times. The chain links TRBV5-6 to TRBJ2-3; TRBD2 aligns across 8 bases. The CDR3 totals 16 residues. Germline assignment: CDR1 SGHDT and CDR2 YYEEEE. Unmatched junction bases numbered 8, after V lost 3 bases and J lost 2 bases. CDR3 residues: CASSSRLAPTTDTQYF. Written as DNA, the CDR3 is TGTGCCAGCAGCTCCCGACTAGCGCCTACCACAGATACGCAGTATTTT.

This clonotype was counted only a few times. This sequence joins TRBV25-1 and TRBJ2-1, with TRBD2 matching 10 bases. This CDR3 comprises 14 residues. CDR1 is MGHDK and CDR2 is SYGVNS in the germline V gene. Germline trimming cut 6 bases from V and 6 bases from J; bases unmatched to any gene: 5. This chain's CDR3 is CASSVAGGPNEQFF. The CDR3 coding sequence is TGTGCCAGCAGCGTAGCGGGGGGCCCCAATGAGCAGTTCTTC.